The rows below give T cell receptor beta chains drawn from one sample of a study of chemoradiotherapy in HPV16-positive cancers. Produced via immunoSEQ multiplex PCR; TCRdb's table is partial and in-frame only. In the table there are some 4,900 clones, 90% to 96% of which are singletons. This specimen consisted of tumor tissue, obtained from a patient who underwent chemoradiotherapy. These receptors all come from a human donor with HPV-associated anogenital cancer. Both conserved end residues are part of each CDR3. The D gene is left open where the match is weak. Some rows mark clone size as missing; the rest say once, few, many or name a class of expanded clone.

TRBD1	TRBV19	14	-	TRBJ1-2	CASSVSGQGKGYTF	TGTGCCAGTAGTGTATCGGGACAGGGGAAGGGCTACACCTTC
-	TRBV5-8	16	-	TRBJ1-4	CASSAGRTPTNEKLFF	TGTGCCAGCAGCGCGGGAAGGACTCCAACTAATGAAAAACTGTTTTTT
TRBD2	TRBV4-1	17	once	TRBJ2-2	CASSPRLLAGDPGELFF	TGCGCCAGCAGTCCAAGATTATTAGCGGGAGACCCCGGGGAGCTGTTTTTT
-	TRBV28	16	once	TRBJ1-3	CASRGPPPGYGNTIYF	TGTGCCAGCAGAGGGCCCCCCCCGGGGTACGGAAACACCATATATTTT
-	TRBV5-4	17	-	TRBJ2-1	CASSLGGARLNNNEQFF	TGTGCCAGCAGCTTGGGGGGCGCCCGTCTTAATAACAATGAGCAGTTCTTC
TRBD1	TRBV15	16	-	TRBJ1-5	CATSRGTGGGNQPQHF	TGTGCCACCAGCAGAGGGACAGGGGGGGGCAATCAGCCCCAGCATTTT
-	TRBV5-1	13	-	TRBJ2-1	CASRSGGLNEQFF	TGCGCCAGCAGATCCGGGGGGCTCAACGAGCAGTTCTTC
-	TRBV27	13	-	TRBJ1-2	CASRSQGVGGYTF	TGTGCCAGCAGATCACAGGGAGTTGGGGGCTACACCTTC
TRBD2	TRBV7-2	14	-	TRBJ2-7	CASSLYSSGNEQYF	TGTGCCAGCAGCTTGTACAGTAGCGGGAACGAGCAGTACTTC
-	TRBV10-1	15	-	TRBJ2-7	CASSVTGQPTYEQYF	TGCGCCAGCAGTGTCACGGGACAACCAACCTACGAGCAGTACTTC
TRBD2	TRBV5-1	15	-	TRBJ2-1	CASSLIRGGRNEQFF	TGCGCCAGCAGCTTAATTCGGGGGGGCCGCAATGAGCAGTTCTTC
-	TRBV7-2	15	-	TRBJ2-4	CASSLNVVAKNIQYF	TGTGCCAGCAGCTTAAACGTGGTAGCCAAAAACATTCAGTACTTC
TRBD2	TRBV6-5	14	-	TRBJ2-7	CASSRGSTAYEQYF	TGTGCCAGCAGCCGCGGGAGTACGGCCTACGAGCAGTACTTC
-	TRBV2	14	-	TRBJ1-6	CASRQGGSGSPLHF	TGTGCCAGCAGACAGGGCGGCTCGGGTTCACCCCTCCACTTT
-	TRBV18	16	-	TRBJ1-6	CASSPQAPSYNSPLHF	TGTGCCAGCTCACCACAGGCCCCCTCCTATAATTCACCCCTCCACTTT